These T cell receptor beta chains were read from a single sample in a study of CXCR3-negative and CXCR3-positive naive CD8 T cells. TCRdb reanalyzed the 5' RACE reads, giving one entry per CDR3 protein sequence and no DNA. The sample table sets out 5,700 or so distinct CDR3 sequences. The sequenced sample consisted of naive CXCR3+ CD8+ T cells from blood. Source of these receptors: a human donor in good health. Some clones in this sample may be carry-over from other donors' samples. CDR3s include the opening cysteine and the closing phenylalanine or tryptophan. Fields, in order: J gene, clone size, V gene, CDR3 protein. Rows may omit the clone size; those that give it use once, few, many or a size class.

>TRBJ2-7|-|TRBV28
CASSPRGRLGSYEQYF
>TRBJ1-2|medium-sized|TRBV6-1
CASSELSAYGYTF
>TRBJ2-3|-|TRBV27
CASSLYAGVNTDTQYF
>TRBJ2-1|-|TRBV6-2/TRBV6-3
CASSLQGTYNEQFF
>TRBJ1-1|-|TRBV5-1
CASSGGVNTEAFF
>TRBJ1-2|-|TRBV29-1
CSVDLNGMCCSF
>TRBJ1-1|medium-sized|TRBV4-3
CASSQEVGQTNTEAFF
>TRBJ2-7|medium-sized|TRBV6-2/TRBV6-3
CASSRWTVIYDEQYF
>TRBJ2-1|medium-sized|TRBV29-1
CSVEGPRNEQFF
>TRBJ2-1|medium-sized|TRBV7-9
CASSERRVNEQFF
>TRBJ2-4|-|TRBV28
CASSLEGFLAKNIQYF
>TRBJ1-5|medium-sized|TRBV6-4
CASSDDLFGNQPQHF
>TRBJ2-6|medium-sized|TRBV29-1
CSGITSVSGANVLTF
>TRBJ1-3|medium-sized|TRBV7-8
CASSLDLDSGNTIYF
>TRBJ1-2|medium-sized|TRBV29-1
CSVTGGGLNYGYTF
>TRBJ2-2|medium-sized|TRBV29-1
CSVEPGVGNTGELFF
>TRBJ2-1|medium-sized|TRBV29-1
CSVDGLTGILDNEQFF
>TRBJ2-3|-|TRBV6-5
CASSYRRGRGTDTQYF
>TRBJ1-1|-|TRBV4-3
CASSQGSAVMNTEAFF
>TRBJ2-5|-|TRBV12-3/TRBV12-4
CASILGTFETQYF
>TRBJ2-5|medium-sized|TRBV7-9
CASSIRQEQETQYF
>TRBJ2-1|-|TRBV29-1
CSVEGSIRDYNEQFF
>TRBJ2-1|medium-sized|TRBV20-1
CSAATGSYNEQFF
>TRBJ2-7|-|TRBV29-1
CSVEGGQGQYEQYF
>TRBJ1-3|medium-sized|TRBV15
CATSREGTYSGNTIYF
>TRBJ2-3|medium-sized|TRBV4-1
CASSQDQVADTQYF
>TRBJ2-7|-|TRBV29-1
CSVVTWGLADEQYF
>TRBJ2-1|medium-sized|TRBV11-1
CASSLSGLAGYNEQFF
>TRBJ2-1|-|TRBV15
CATSEEYSSYNEQFF
>TRBJ1-4|medium-sized|TRBV20-1
CSAPVPTNEKLFF
>TRBJ1-1|-|TRBV20-1
CSDSPENTEAFF
>TRBJ2-7|medium-sized|TRBV7-2
CASRPSGGSSYEQYF
>TRBJ2-7|-|TRBV21-1
CASSKGVLEETYEQYF
>TRBJ2-1|-|TRBV20-1
CSAPRRSSYNEQFF
>TRBJ2-5|medium-sized|TRBV7-9
CASSQAGGQETQYF
>TRBJ2-7|medium-sized|TRBV4-3
CASSQDLGQGGRREQYF
>TRBJ2-1|medium-sized|TRBV18
CASSPPSGGPYNEQFF
>TRBJ1-2|medium-sized|TRBV4-1
CASSQASEGFGYTF
>TRBJ2-5|medium-sized|TRBV29-1
CSVLSLAGGYQETQYF
>TRBJ2-1|-|TRBV4-3
CASSQDLAGGLYNEQFF
>TRBJ2-7|medium-sized|TRBV11-1
CASSQTGGGFRQYF
>TRBJ2-2|-|TRBV20-1
CSARDREERRVTGELFF
>TRBJ2-3|-|TRBV6-6
CASIGFNSGQSTDTQYF
>TRBJ2-5|-|TRBV20-1
CSARSLGGETQYF
>TRBJ1-1|-|TRBV7-9
CASSFEHYAEAFF
>TRBJ2-5|medium-sized|TRBV2
CASSERSVFNRGETQYF
>TRBJ2-3|-|TRBV7-3
CASSPGTDHQQYF
>TRBJ2-3|medium-sized|TRBV29-1
CSVYPRQGGPNGGDTQYF